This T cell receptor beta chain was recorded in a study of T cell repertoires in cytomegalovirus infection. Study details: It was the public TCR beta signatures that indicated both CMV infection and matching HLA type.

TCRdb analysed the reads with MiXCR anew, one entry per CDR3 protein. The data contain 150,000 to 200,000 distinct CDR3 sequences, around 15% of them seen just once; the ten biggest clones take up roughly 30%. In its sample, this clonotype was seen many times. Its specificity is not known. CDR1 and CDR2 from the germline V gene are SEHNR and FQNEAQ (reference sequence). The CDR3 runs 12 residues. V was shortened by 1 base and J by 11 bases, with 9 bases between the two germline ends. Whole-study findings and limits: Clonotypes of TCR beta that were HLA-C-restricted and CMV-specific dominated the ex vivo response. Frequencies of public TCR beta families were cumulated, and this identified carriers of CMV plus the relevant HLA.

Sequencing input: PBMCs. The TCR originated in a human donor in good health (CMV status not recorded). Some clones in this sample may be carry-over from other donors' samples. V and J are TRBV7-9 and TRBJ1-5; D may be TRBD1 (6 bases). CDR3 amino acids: CASSLDYRAQHF. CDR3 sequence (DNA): TGTGCCAGCAGCTTAGACTACAGGGCCCAGCATTTT.